This TCR beta chain was captured by sequencing in a study of CD8+ T cells in alopecia areata. For the study at large: Oral tofacitinib, 5 to 10 mg twice daily, was given in an open-label trial.

Sequencing relied on a cDNA template that was reverse transcribed from extracted RNA. Measured with immunoSEQ multiplex PCR; TCRdb has only the in-frame clones, and not every one. The table records around 270,000 clones, over 45% of them present only once. This clone came up a few times. Its target is not known. Treatment reported: oral pan-JAK inhibitor, 5-10 mg twice daily. Looked up from germline, CDR1 is SGHDN and CDR2 is FVKESK. The CDR3 totals 16 residues. V was pared by 3 bases and J by 5 bases, with 7 bases of the junction left unmatched. The study's findings and limits: On tofacitinib, scalp and blood still held many of the expanded lesional clones. Lesional scalp, notably in alopecia totalis/universalis, had clonality above that of normal scalp.

The sample consisted of CD4+ T cells sorted from blood, taken at week 24, from a patient treated with tofacitinib. The chain recombines TRBV14 with TRBJ2-7; TRBD2 aligns across 13 bases. The receptor comes from a human donor with alopecia areata. This CDR3 is CASSHLPGLAGNEQYF. The CDR3 DNA sequence: TGTGCCAGCAGCCATTTGCCGGGACTAGCGGGGAACGAGCAGTACTTC.